What follows are 32 T cell receptor beta chains derived from one specimen sequenced in a study of cytomegalovirus exposure and HLA in healthy donors. PCR employed 60 Vbeta and 13 Jbeta primers. Assay used: immunoSEQ multiplex PCR; TCRdb lists only in-frame clones, some missing. Of 120,000 to 150,000 clones in the sample, 70% to 90% were seen once. Sequenced: PBMCs. These receptor sequences come from a woman aged 35 to 49 in good health and CMV-seropositive.

The V call is TRBV4-3, the J call TRBJ1-6; D is ambiguous. Per germline, CDR1 LGHNA and CDR2 YSLEER. Between the trimmed V and J ends, which lost 0 bases and 0 bases, there was a span of 9 bases. The CDR3 covers 17 residues. This CDR3 reads CASSQDIQSSYNSPLHF. The CDR3 bases are TGCGCCAGCAGCCAAGACATACAAAGCTCCTATAATTCACCCCTCCACTTT.

The chain joins TRBV19 to TRBJ1-4; 11 nucleotides match TRBD1. Unmatched junction bases numbered 3, after V lost 4 bases and J lost 5 bases. The germline CDR1 and CDR2 sequences are LNHDA and SQIVND (reference sequence). This CDR3 has 15 residues. The DNA for the CDR3 is TGTGCCAGTAGTACGGGGACAGGGGGGAATGAAAAACTGTTTTTT. This translates into CASSTGTGGNEKLFF.

The rearrangement uses TRBV5-1 and TRBJ2-3; D might be TRBD2 (6 bases). The CDR3 consists of 15 residues. V was clipped by 3 bases and J by 2 bases, with 13 bases between them. CDR1 SGHRS and CDR2 YFSETQ come from the germline V gene. The CDR3 nucleotides read TGCGCCAGCAGCTGGACTATCATCCACACAGATACGCAGTATTTT. Its translation: CASSWTIIHTDTQYF.

The chain carries TRBV15 and TRBJ2-7, with D possibly being TRBD2 (6 bases). V was trimmed by 2 bases and J by 1 base, leaving 12 bases between them. Germline V lookup: CDR1 LNHNV, CDR2 YYDKDF (reference sequence). The CDR3 is 15 residues long. The CDR3 sequence: CATSRSSGGSYEQYF. In DNA form, the CDR3 reads TGTGCCACCAGCAGAAGTAGCGGTGGGTCCTACGAGCAGTACTTC.

The CDR3 coding sequence is TGTGCCAGCAGCCAACCTATTAGCGGGGGTACCAATGAGCAGTTCTTC. Translating gives CASSQPISGGTNEQFF. This chain links TRBV6-6 with TRBJ2-1; 9 bases align to TRBD2. The trim removed 6 bases at V and 6 bases at J, leaving 12 bases unmatched. The CDR3 covers 16 residues. Germline V gene data show CDR1 as MNHNY and CDR2 as SVGAGI (reference sequence).

The J gene is TRBJ1-1, the V gene TRBV15, with TRBD1 identical over 7 bases. The CDR3 has 19 amino acids. Germline values: CDR1 LNHNV, CDR2 YYDKDF (reference sequence). J was trimmed by 0 bases and V by 2 bases; bases with no gene match: 15. CDR3 loop: CATSRPTGTANFMNTEAFF. Here the CDR3 DNA reads TGTGCCACCAGCAGACCTACTGGGACAGCGAATTTCATGAACACTGAAGCTTTCTTT.

This clone was seen once. The rearrangement links TRBV5-5 to TRBJ2-7, with 9 nucleotides matching TRBD1. The ends lost 3 bases at V and 2 bases at J; junction bases unmatched: 18. CDR1 and CDR2 (germline): SGHKS, YYEKEE (reference sequence). CDR3 length equals 19 residues. The CDR3 DNA follows: TGTGCCAGCAGCTCCCCCCCGGGACAGGGACCAACCGGGACCTACGAGCAGTACTTC. This translates into CASSSPPGQGPTGTYEQYF.

The chain has TRBV6-1 and TRBJ2-3; 11 bases agree with TRBD2. CDR3 length: 19 amino acids. V dropped 4 bases and J dropped 0; count of bases not matched to a gene: 12. The germline CDR1 and CDR2 sequences are MNHNS and SASEGT. The CDR3 DNA reads as TGTGCCAGCAGTGTCCCGCCCCGGACTAGCGGGCTGAGCACAGATACGCAGTATTTT. This sequence encodes CASSVPPRTSGLSTDTQYF.

This sequence joins TRBV27 and TRBJ2-3, with 7 positions matching TRBD1. CDR3 length: 14 amino acids. V shed 2 bases, J shed 1 base, and the junction held 0 bases outside the gene matches. The germline V gene has CDR1 MNHEY and CDR2 SMNVEV (reference sequence). CDR3 protein: CASSLGTGTDTQYF. The CDR3, as DNA: TGTGCCAGCAGTTTAGGGACAGGCACAGATACGCAGTATTTT.

This clone appeared a single time. The chain joins TRBV5-3 to TRBJ2-5; D may be TRBD1 (8 bases). TRBV5-3 has ORF status, its function being uncertain. This CDR3 has 14 residues. Trimming shortened V by 2 bases and J by 5 bases, and 13 bases separated the two germline ends. CDR3 bases: TGTGCCAGAAGCTTTTACAGGGGGGGGGAGACCCAGTACTTC. Protein product: CARSFYRGGETQYF.

A single count supports this clone. V gene TRBV7-2 combines with J gene TRBJ2-7, with unresolved D. The V gene's germline CDR1 is SGHTA and CDR2 FQGNSA. The CDR3 has 15 residues. V was pared by 5 bases and J by 0 bases, with 14 bases between. The CDR3 region has the DNA TGTGCCAGCAGCCCCCCCAACTTAAGCTCCTACGAGCAGTACTTC. This translates into CASSPPNLSSYEQYF.

V and J are TRBV4-3 and TRBJ1-3, with D tentatively TRBD1 (5 bases). CDR3 size: 15 residues. The germline V gene has CDR1 LGHNA and CDR2 YSLEER. The ends were cut back, 1 base at V and 3 bases at J, with 10 bases in the middle. The CDR3 loop reads CASSQAMGLGNTIYF. In nucleotides, the CDR3 is TGCGCCAGCAGCCAAGCGATGGGGCTTGGAAACACCATATATTTT.

The gene calls are TRBV18 and TRBJ1-5, with TRBD1 as a possible D gene (5 bases). Germline CDR1 and CDR2: KGHSH and LQKENI. Between the trimmed V and J ends, which lost 4 bases and 6 bases, there was a span of 16 bases. The CDR3 is 15 residues long. CDR3 DNA: TGTGCCAGCTCACTGGCTCCGGGGGGACCTCAGCCCCAGCATTTT. This gives the protein CASSLAPGGPQPQHF.

CDR3 in amino acids: CASSDDRAVSEKLFF. CDR3 bases: TGTGCCAGCAGCGACGACAGGGCTGTTTCCGAAAAACTGTTTTTT. The rearrangement links TRBV11-1 to TRBJ1-4; TRBD1 matches 7 bases. The length of the CDR3 is 15 residues. The J segment lost 8 bases and the V segment lost 5 bases, leaving 11 bases of the junction unmatched. Germline-derived CDR1 and CDR2 are SGHAT and FQDESV (reference sequence). Using reference TRBV11-1 and TRBJ1-4 for the parts outside the CDR3, the full variable domain is EAEVAQSPRYKITEKSQAVAFWCDPISGHATLYWYRQILGQGPELLVQFQDESVVDDSQLPKDRFSAERLKGVDSTLKIQPAELGDSAMYLCASSDDRAVSEKLFFGSGTQLSVL.

The chain links TRBV5-1 to TRBJ2-2; TRBD2 aligns across 10 bases. Per the germline V gene, CDR1 is SGHRS and CDR2 is YFSETQ. The CDR3 length is 13 residues. J was trimmed by 6 bases and V by 5 bases; bases with no gene match: 1. The CDR3 spells CASRLAGPGELFF. CDR3 sequence (DNA): TGCGCCAGCAGACTAGCGGGGCCCGGGGAGCTGTTTTTT.

V is TRBV6-1 and J is TRBJ1-4, with 7 bases identical to TRBD1. J lost 5 bases, V lost 6 bases, and 6 bases had no gene match. CDR1 MNHNS and CDR2 SASEGT come from the germline V gene. The CDR3 consists of 14 residues. The CDR3 DNA reads TGTGCCAGCAGACTAGACAGGGTCAATGAAAAACTGTTTTTT. Protein product: CASRLDRVNEKLFF.

The chain has TRBV11-2 and TRBJ2-7; 8 bases match TRBD1. V lost 0 bases, J lost 1 base, and 2 bases stayed unmatched. The CDR3 is 15 residues long. Germline V lookup: CDR1 SGHAT, CDR2 FQNNGV. The CDR3 is CASSLDRGQSYEQYF. Here the CDR3 DNA reads TGTGCCAGCAGCTTAGACAGGGGGCAATCCTACGAGCAGTACTTC.

DNA of the CDR3: TGTGCCAGCAGCCAACCACCTTTAGGGGACAATGAGCAGTTCTTC. Protein product: CASSQPPLGDNEQFF. The rearrangement joins TRBV27 to TRBJ2-1; maybe TRBD1 (5 bases). V was clipped by 6 bases and J by 5 bases, with 17 bases between them. CDR1 and CDR2 (germline): MNHEY, SMNVEV (reference sequence). The CDR3 has 15 residues.

The count of this clone is one. This chain connects TRBV5-4 to TRBJ2-3, with a tentative D call TRBD2 (5 bases). The CDR3 runs 13 residues. Germline V gives CDR1 SGHNT, CDR2 YYREEE (reference sequence). With 4 bases removed from V and 3 bases from J, the gap between germline ends came to 9 bases. The CDR3 is CASSKRGTDTQYF. In DNA, the CDR3 is TGTGCCAGCAGCAAACGGGGTACAGATACGCAGTATTTT.

The sample holds a few counts of this clone. The rearrangement uses TRBV5-1 and TRBJ1-1, with 10 nucleotides matching TRBD1. V gave up 0 bases and J gave up 0 bases; unmatched junction bases: 5. CDR1 is SGHRS, CDR2 YFSETQ, per germline. The CDR3 contains 17 residues. CDR3 loop: CASSLEGTGALNTEAFF. Written as DNA, the CDR3 is TGCGCCAGCAGCTTGGAAGGGACAGGGGCATTGAACACTGAAGCTTTCTTT.

The chain combines TRBV19 with TRBJ1-5, with TRBD1 as a possible D gene (5 bases). The CDR3 has 13 amino acids. Per germline, CDR1 LNHDA and CDR2 SQIVND (reference sequence). The V end was cut by 5 bases, the J end by 4 bases, with 9 bases between. DNA for the CDR3: TGTGCCAGTAGTCGTGACAGAAATCAGCCCCAGCATTTT. It yields the protein CASSRDRNQPQHF. The whole variable domain, filled in from reference TRBV19 and TRBJ1-5, reads DGGITQSPKYLFRKEGQNVTLSCEQNLNHDAMYWYRQDPGQGLRLIYYSQIVNDFQKGDIAEGYSVSREKKESFPLTVTSAQKNPTAFYLCASSRDRNQPQHFGDGTRLSIL.

The chain links TRBV9 to TRBJ1-1; no clear D. This CDR3 has 13 amino acids. Per germline, CDR1 SGDLS and CDR2 YYNGEE. The ends were cut back, 7 bases at V and 5 bases at J, with 15 bases in the middle. CDR3 sequence reads: CASSTDPGTEAFF. In nucleotides, the CDR3 is TGTGCCAGCTCGACCGACCCGGGGACTGAAGCTTTCTTT.

V usage is TRBV9 and J usage is TRBJ2-1; D perhaps matches TRBD2 (5 bases). This CDR3 has 14 amino acids. Germline values: CDR1 SGDLS, CDR2 YYNGEE. The V end was cut by 1 base, the J end by 8 bases, with 13 bases between. CDR3 protein: CASSVRGKTDEQFF. Written as DNA, the CDR3 is TGTGCCAGCAGCGTACGAGGGAAAACGGATGAGCAGTTCTTC.

The J gene is TRBJ2-1, the V gene TRBV7-9, with a weak D call TRBD2 (6 bases). The V gene lost 6 bases and the J gene lost 7 bases, with 7 bases spanning the gap. CDR3 length equals 11 residues. CDR1 is SEHNR, CDR2 FQNEAQ, per germline (reference sequence). This CDR3 reads CASRAGNEQFF. The CDR3, as DNA: TGTGCCAGCAGGGCGGGAAATGAGCAGTTCTTC.

The chain carries TRBV11-2 and TRBJ2-5; D might be TRBD1 (5 bases). This CDR3 is 15 amino acids long. Trimming shortened V by 2 bases and J by 0 bases, and 10 bases separated the two germline ends. CDR1 and CDR2 from the germline V gene are SGHAT and FQNNGV. The CDR3 protein is CASSLLGAYQETQYF. Written as DNA, the CDR3 is TGTGCCAGCAGCTTATTAGGGGCGTACCAAGAGACCCAGTACTTC.

In its sample, this clone was seen a few times. The gene calls are TRBV7-9 and TRBJ1-1, with D possibly being TRBD1 (5 bases). Trimming stripped 11 bases from V and 4 bases from J, with 11 bases between. This CDR3 is 11 amino acids long. The germline CDR1 and CDR2 sequences are SEHNR and FQNEAQ (reference sequence). The CDR3 DNA reads as TGTGCCGGGGGGGGGTTCACTGAAGCTTTCTTT. This sequence encodes CAGGGFTEAFF. Variable domain in full (rest from reference TRBV7-9 and TRBJ1-1): DTGVSQNPRHKITKRGQNVTFRCDPISEHNRLYWYRQTLGQGPEFLTYFQNEAQLEKSRLLSDRFSAERPKGSFSTLEIQRTEQGDSAMYLCAGGGFTEAFFGQGTRLTVV.

This chain uses TRBV7-9 with TRBJ1-1; TRBD1 matches at 7 bases. V lost 3 bases, J lost 4 bases, and 5 bases stayed unmatched. Germline lookup yields CDR1 SEHNR and CDR2 FQNEAQ (reference sequence). The CDR3 runs to 14 residues. CDR3 in amino acids: CASSLEGAATEAFF. Written as DNA, the CDR3 is TGTGCCAGCAGCTTGGAGGGGGCGGCCACTGAAGCTTTCTTT.

The chain combines TRBV5-4 with TRBJ1-1; maybe TRBD1 (5 bases). Trimming cost V 3 bases and J 0 bases, with 12 bases left between them. Germline V gene sequence: CDR1 SGHNT, CDR2 YYREEE (reference sequence). The CDR3 covers 15 residues. The CDR3 region has the DNA TGTGCCAGCAGCTATAAAAAAGGGGTGAACACTGAAGCTTTCTTT. It codes for CASSYKKGVNTEAFF.

In this sample, this clone turned up a few times. The chain joins TRBV11-2 to TRBJ1-2; 9 bases align to TRBD1. Germline V gene data show CDR1 as SGHAT and CDR2 as FQNNGV. CDR3 size: 15 residues. J gave up 1 base and V 5 bases, and 5 bases lay outside the gene matches. This CDR3 is CASSGWTGVNYGYTF. The CDR3 nucleotides are TGTGCCAGCAGCGGGTGGACAGGGGTTAACTATGGCTACACCTTC.

On this clone: The same CDR3 also results from other DNA sequences found in this sample. The CDR3 DNA reads TGTGCCAGCAGCTTGGGCGGGAGGGCTACCTACAATGAGCAGTTCTTC. Its translation: CASSLGGRATYNEQFF. This rearrangement joins TRBV5-4 to TRBJ2-1, with 9 bases fitting TRBD2. The CDR3 covers 16 residues. J gave up 2 bases and V 0 bases, and 3 bases lay outside the gene matches. Germline CDR1 and CDR2: SGHNT and YYREEE (reference sequence). The entire variable domain, with the rest obtained from reference TRBV5-4 and TRBJ2-1, is as follows: ETGVTQSPTHLIKTRGQQVTLRCSSQSGHNTVSWYQQALGQGPQFIFQYYREEENGRGNFPPRFSGLQFPNYSSELNVNALELDDSALYLCASSLGGRATYNEQFFGPGTRLTVL.

The chain links TRBV19 to TRBJ2-7, with TRBD1 matching 7 bases. The ends lost 5 bases at V and 2 bases at J; junction bases unmatched: 6. This CDR3 comprises 14 residues. Germline CDR1 is LNHDA and CDR2 is SQIVND (reference sequence). This CDR3 is CASSVGDRAYEQYF. Written as DNA, the CDR3 is TGTGCCAGTAGTGTGGGGGACAGAGCCTACGAGCAGTACTTC.

The chain has TRBV5-6 and TRBJ2-3; 11 positions match TRBD2. CDR3 length: 16 residues. Germline V lookup: CDR1 SGHDT, CDR2 YYEEEE. Unmatched junction bases numbered 3, after V lost 0 bases and J lost 3 bases. CDR3 nucleotides: TGTGCCAGCAGCTTGGGACTAGCGGGGACTACAGATACGCAGTATTTT. This encodes CASSLGLAGTTDTQYF.